The 8 T cell receptor beta chains below were found in one sample sequenced in a study of PD-1 blockade in classical Hodgkin lymphoma. Measured with immunoSEQ multiplex PCR; TCRdb has only the in-frame clones, and not every one. The sample has roughly 60,000 clones; more than 75% are singletons. Relapse was seen in all patients after autologous stem cell transplantation, and brentuximab vedotin exposure was variable. Sample: peripheral blood mononuclear cells (PBMCs), taken before the second cycle of nivolumab. The receptors were sampled from a human donor with classical Hodgkin lymphoma.

V is TRBV29-1 and J is TRBJ2-7; D is possibly TRBD1 or TRBD2 (5 bases each). V was clipped by 0 bases and J by 6 bases, with 15 bases between them. CDR3 length: 14 amino acids. Germline V gene lookup returns CDR1 SQVTM and CDR2 ANQGSEA. Written as DNA, the CDR3 is TGCAGCGTTGAAGACGCCAGGGAGTTTCGCGAGCAGTACTTC. The encoded protein is CSVEDAREFREQYF.

This clone appeared once. The V call is TRBV19, the J call TRBJ1-6; D unclear. V was pared by 4 bases and J by 9 bases, with 13 bases between. The CDR3 spans 14 residues. Germline CDR1 reads LNHDA; CDR2 reads SQIVND (reference sequence). The CDR3 here is CASSKRDVVSPLHF. CDR3 DNA: TGTGCCAGTAGTAAAAGAGACGTAGTTTCACCCCTCCACTTT.

V usage is TRBV7-8 and J usage is TRBJ2-5; D not resolved. This CDR3 spans 14 amino acids. Germline CDR1 and CDR2: SGHVS and FQNEAQ. V lost 4 bases and J 1 base, leaving 10 bases between the germline ends. CDR3 protein: CASSSPIGQETQYF. The CDR3 bases are TGTGCCAGCAGCTCCCCTATTGGCCAAGAGACCCAGTACTTC.

The chain recombines TRBV5-1 with TRBJ2-7; D gene uncertain. Trimming shortened V by 0 bases and J by 1 base, and 11 bases separated the two germline ends. This CDR3 comprises 15 residues. Germline values: CDR1 SGHRS, CDR2 YFSETQ. The CDR3 coding sequence is TGCGCCAGCAGCTTGGTTAGTGCTTCATCCTACGAGCAGTACTTC. It translates to CASSLVSASSYEQYF.

This clone was seen only a few times. V usage is TRBV4-2 and J usage is TRBJ1-4; 11 bases match TRBD1. This CDR3 is 17 amino acids long. CDR1 is LGHNA, CDR2 YNFKEQ, per germline. J was trimmed by 6 bases and V by 2 bases; bases with no gene match: 8. CDR3 region: CASSQRGPGQGDEKLFF. The CDR3 DNA is TGTGCCAGCAGCCAAAGGGGCCCGGGACAGGGGGATGAAAAACTGTTTTTT.

This clone qualifies as medium-sized. CDR3 DNA sequence: TGCAGCGTTGAGGTTTATTTGGCACGGATTGACAATGAGCAGTTCTTC. Translated: CSVEVYLARIDNEQFF. The chain combines TRBV29-1 with TRBJ2-1; D gene unclear. Germline V gene sequence: CDR1 SQVTM, CDR2 ANQGSEA. Trimming shortened V by 3 bases and J by 5 bases, and 20 bases separated the two germline ends. The CDR3 is 16 amino acids.

The gene calls are TRBV10-1 and TRBJ1-1; D not resolved. This CDR3 has 13 residues. The V gene's germline CDR1 is WNHNN and CDR2 SYGVQD (reference sequence). The V end was cut by 3 bases, the J end by 1 base, with 6 bases between. The chain's CDR3 is CASSDHPNTEAFF. DNA for the CDR3: TGCGCCAGCAGTGATCATCCGAACACTGAAGCTTTCTTT.

The chain uses TRBV7-3 and TRBJ2-5; 9 positions match TRBD1. Germline lookup yields CDR1 SGHTA and CDR2 FQGTGA. V lost 5 bases, J lost 9 bases, and 10 bases stayed unmatched. The CDR3 covers 14 residues. CDR3 in amino acids: CASSPETGGRAQYF. The CDR3 DNA is TGTGCCAGCAGCCCGGAAACAGGGGGCAGGGCCCAGTACTTC.